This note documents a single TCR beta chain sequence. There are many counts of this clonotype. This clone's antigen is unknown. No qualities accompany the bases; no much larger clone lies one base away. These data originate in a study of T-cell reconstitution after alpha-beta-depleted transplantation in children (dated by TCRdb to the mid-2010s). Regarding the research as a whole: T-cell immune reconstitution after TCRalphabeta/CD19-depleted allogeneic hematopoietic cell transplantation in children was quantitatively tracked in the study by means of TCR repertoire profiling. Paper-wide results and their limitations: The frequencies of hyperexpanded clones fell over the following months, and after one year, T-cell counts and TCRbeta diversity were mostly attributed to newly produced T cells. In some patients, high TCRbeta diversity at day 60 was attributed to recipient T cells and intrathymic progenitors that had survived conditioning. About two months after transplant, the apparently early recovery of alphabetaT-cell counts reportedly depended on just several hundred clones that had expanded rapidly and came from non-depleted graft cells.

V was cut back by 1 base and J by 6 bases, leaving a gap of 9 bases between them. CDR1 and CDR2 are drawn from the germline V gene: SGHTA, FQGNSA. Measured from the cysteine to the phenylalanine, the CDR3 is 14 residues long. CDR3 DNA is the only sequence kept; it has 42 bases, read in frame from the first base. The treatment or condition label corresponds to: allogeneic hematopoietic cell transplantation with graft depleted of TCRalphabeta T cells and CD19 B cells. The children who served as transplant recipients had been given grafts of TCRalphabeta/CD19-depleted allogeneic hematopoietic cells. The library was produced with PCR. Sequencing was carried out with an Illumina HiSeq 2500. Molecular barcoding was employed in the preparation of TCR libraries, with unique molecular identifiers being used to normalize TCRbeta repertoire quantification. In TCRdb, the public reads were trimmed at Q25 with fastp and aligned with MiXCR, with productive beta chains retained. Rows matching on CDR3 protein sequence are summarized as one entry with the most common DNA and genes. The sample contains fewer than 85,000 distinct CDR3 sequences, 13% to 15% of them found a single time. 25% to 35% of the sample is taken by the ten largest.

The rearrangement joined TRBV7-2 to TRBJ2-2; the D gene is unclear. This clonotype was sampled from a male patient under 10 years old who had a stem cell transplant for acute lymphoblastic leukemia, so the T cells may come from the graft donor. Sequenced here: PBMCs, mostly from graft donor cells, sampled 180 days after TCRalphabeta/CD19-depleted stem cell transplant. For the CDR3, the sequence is CASSLEAGSGELFF. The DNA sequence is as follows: TGTGCCAGCAGCTTAGAGGCCGGGTCCGGGGAGCTGTTTTTT. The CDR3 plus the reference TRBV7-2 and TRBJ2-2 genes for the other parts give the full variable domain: GAGVSQSPSNKVTEKGKDVELRCDPISGHTALYWYRQSLGQGLEFLIYFQGNSAPDKSGLPSDRFSAERTGGSVSTLTIQRTQQEDSAVYLCASSLEAGSGELFFGEGSRLTVL.